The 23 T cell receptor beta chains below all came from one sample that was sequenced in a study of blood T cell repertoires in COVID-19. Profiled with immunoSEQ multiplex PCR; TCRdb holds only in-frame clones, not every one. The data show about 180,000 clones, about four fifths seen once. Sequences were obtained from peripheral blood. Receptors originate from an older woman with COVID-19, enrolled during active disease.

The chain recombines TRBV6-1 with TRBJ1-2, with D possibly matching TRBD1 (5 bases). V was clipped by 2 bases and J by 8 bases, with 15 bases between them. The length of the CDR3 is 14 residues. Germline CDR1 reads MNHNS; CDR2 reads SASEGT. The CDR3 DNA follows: TGTGCCAGCAGTGAAAATGGGCAGGGTAGGGGCTACACCTTC. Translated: CASSENGQGRGYTF.

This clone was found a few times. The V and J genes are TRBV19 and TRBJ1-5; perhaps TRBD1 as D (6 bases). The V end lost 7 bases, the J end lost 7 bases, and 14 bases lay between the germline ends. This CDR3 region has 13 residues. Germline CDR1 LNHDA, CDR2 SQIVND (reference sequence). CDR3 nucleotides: TGTGCCAGTACAGGGGAGACGCGGCAGCCCCAGCATTTT. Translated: CASTGETRQPQHF.

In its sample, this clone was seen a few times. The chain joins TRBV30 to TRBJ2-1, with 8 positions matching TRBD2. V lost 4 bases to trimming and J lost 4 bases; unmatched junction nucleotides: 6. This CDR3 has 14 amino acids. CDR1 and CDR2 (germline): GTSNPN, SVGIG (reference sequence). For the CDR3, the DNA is TGTGCCTGGAAGGTGACTAGCGAATACAATGAGCAGTTCTTC. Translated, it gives CAWKVTSEYNEQFF. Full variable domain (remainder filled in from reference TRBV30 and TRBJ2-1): SQTIHQWPATLVQPVGSPLSLECTVEGTSNPNLYWYRQAAGRGLQLLFYSVGIGQISSEVPQNLSASRPQDRQFILSSKKLLLSDSGFYLCAWKVTSEYNEQFFGPGTRLTVL.

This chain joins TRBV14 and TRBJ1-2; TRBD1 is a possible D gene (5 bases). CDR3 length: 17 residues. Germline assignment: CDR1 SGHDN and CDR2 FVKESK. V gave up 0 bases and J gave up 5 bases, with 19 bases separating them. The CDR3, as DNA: TGTGCCAGCAGCCAAGAATTGGGTATGGGACTGAAGTATGGCTACACCTTC. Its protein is CASSQELGMGLKYGYTF.

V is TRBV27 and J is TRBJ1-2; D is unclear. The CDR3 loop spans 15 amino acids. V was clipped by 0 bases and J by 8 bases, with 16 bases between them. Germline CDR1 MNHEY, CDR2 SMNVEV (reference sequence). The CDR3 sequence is CASSLSARPNEGYTF. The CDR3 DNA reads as TGTGCCAGCAGTTTATCTGCTAGGCCGAATGAAGGCTACACCTTC.

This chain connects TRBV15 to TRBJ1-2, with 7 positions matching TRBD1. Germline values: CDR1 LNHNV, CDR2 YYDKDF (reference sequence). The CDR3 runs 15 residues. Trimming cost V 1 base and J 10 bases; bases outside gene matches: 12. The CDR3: CATSRAPTIQGDYTF. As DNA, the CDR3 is TGTGCCACCAGCAGAGCACCGACAATCCAGGGGGACTACACCTTC.

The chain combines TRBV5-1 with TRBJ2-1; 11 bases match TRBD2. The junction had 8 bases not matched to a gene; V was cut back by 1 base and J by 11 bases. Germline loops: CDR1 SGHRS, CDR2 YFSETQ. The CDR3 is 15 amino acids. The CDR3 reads CASSLSLAGGGQQFF. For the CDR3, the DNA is TGCGCCAGCAGCTTGAGCCTAGCGGGGGGCGGTCAGCAGTTCTTC.

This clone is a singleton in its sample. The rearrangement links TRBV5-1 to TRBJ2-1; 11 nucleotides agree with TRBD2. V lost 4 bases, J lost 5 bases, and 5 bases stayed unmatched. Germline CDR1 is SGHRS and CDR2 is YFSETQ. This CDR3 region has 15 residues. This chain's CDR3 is CASSHLAGGNNEQFF. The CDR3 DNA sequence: TGCGCCAGCAGCCATCTAGCGGGAGGAAACAATGAGCAGTTCTTC.

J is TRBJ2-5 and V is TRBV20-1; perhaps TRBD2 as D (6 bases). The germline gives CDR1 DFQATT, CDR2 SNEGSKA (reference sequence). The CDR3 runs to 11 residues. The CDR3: CTPREQETQYF. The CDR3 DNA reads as TGCACCCCACGGGAGCAAGAGACCCAGTACTTC.

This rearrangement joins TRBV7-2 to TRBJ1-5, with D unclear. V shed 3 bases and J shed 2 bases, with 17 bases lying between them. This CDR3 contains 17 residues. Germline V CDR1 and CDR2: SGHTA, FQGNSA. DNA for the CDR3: TGTGCCAGCAGCTTTCACATTGGTGGCCTTGGCAATCAGCCCCAGCATTTT. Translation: CASSFHIGGLGNQPQHF.

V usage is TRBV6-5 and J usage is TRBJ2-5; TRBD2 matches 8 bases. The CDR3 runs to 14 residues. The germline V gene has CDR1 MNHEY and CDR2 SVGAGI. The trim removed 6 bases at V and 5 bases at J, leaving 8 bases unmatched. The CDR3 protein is CASSLLAARETQYF. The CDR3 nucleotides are TGTGCCAGCAGCCTACTAGCGGCCCGGGAGACCCAGTACTTC.

This chain's CDR3 is CATSTGGGHQPQHF. The CDR3 nucleotides are TGTGCCACCTCGACAGGGGGCGGCCATCAGCCCCAGCATTTT. J is TRBJ1-5 and V is TRBV6-6; 10 positions agree with TRBD1. V trimming: 10 bases; J trimming: 5 bases; junction bases outside the gene matches: 8. Germline V lookup: CDR1 MNHNY, CDR2 SVGAGI (reference sequence). The CDR3 spans 14 residues.

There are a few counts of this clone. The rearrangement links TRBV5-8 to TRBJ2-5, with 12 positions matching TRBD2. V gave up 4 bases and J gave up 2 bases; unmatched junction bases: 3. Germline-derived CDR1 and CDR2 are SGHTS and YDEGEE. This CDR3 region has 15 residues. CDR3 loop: CASSPGLAGQETQYF. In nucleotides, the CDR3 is TGTGCCAGCAGCCCGGGACTAGCGGGTCAAGAGACCCAGTACTTC. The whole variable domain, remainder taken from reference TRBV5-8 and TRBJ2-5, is EAGVTQSPTHLIKTRGQQATLRCSPISGHTSVYWYQQALGLGLQFLLWYDEGEERNRGNFPPRFSGRQFPNYSSELNVNALELEDSALYLCASSPGLAGQETQYFGPGTRLLVL.

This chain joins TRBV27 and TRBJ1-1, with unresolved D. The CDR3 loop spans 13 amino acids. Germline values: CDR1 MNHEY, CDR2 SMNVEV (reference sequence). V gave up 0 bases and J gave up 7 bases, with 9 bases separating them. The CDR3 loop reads CASSLSGPFEAFF. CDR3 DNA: TGTGCCAGCAGTTTATCTGGGCCCTTTGAAGCTTTCTTT.

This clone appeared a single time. CDR3 sequence (DNA): TGCGCCAGCAGCTTGCGTCCAGGGGCAAATGAGCAGTTCTTC. It encodes CASSLRPGANEQFF. This chain joins TRBV5-1 and TRBJ2-1, with TRBD1 as a possible D gene (6 bases). This CDR3 contains 14 residues. The germline V and J ends were trimmed by 1 base and 7 bases, with 12 bases remaining between them. The germline gives CDR1 SGHRS, CDR2 YFSETQ.

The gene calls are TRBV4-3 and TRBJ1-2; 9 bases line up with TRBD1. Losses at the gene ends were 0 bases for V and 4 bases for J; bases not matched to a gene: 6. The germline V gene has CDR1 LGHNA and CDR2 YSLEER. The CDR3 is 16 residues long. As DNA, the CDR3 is TGCGCCAGCAGCCAAGATCTCACAGGGGGCTTCTATGGCTACACCTTC. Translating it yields CASSQDLTGGFYGYTF.

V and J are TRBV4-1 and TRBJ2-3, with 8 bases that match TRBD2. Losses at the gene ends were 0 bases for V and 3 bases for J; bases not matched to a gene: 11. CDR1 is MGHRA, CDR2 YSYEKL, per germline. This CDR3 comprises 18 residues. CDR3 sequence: CASSQDHGGLAGTDTQYF. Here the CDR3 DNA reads TGCGCCAGCAGCCAAGATCATGGTGGGCTAGCGGGTACAGATACGCAGTATTTT.

The CDR3 here is CASSQTGGNQPQHF. The CDR3 DNA sequence: TGTGCCAGCTCTCAGACAGGGGGTAATCAGCCCCAGCATTTT. V and J are TRBV18 and TRBJ1-5; 9 bases are a match to TRBD1. The CDR3 runs 14 residues. In germline, CDR1 is KGHSH, CDR2 LQKENI. The V and J ends lost 6 bases and 4 bases, in that order; junction bases with no gene match: 4.

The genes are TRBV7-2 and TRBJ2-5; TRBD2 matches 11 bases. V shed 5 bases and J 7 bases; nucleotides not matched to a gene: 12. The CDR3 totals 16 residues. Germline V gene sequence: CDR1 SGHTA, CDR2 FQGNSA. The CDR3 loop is CASSLPTSGTRRTQYF. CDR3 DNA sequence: TGTGCCAGCAGCCTTCCGACTAGCGGGACCCGAAGGACCCAGTACTTC. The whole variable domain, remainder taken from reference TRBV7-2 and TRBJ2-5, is GAGVSQSPSNKVTEKGKDVELRCDPISGHTALYWYRQSLGQGLEFLIYFQGNSAPDKSGLPSDRFSAERTGGSVSTLTIQRTQQEDSAVYLCASSLPTSGTRRTQYFGPGTRLLVL.

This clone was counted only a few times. The CDR3 DNA is TGCGCCAGCAGCCAAGATATCAGGGCTAAACACTACGAGCAGTACTTC. Translation: CASSQDIRAKHYEQYF. The chain uses TRBV4-1 and TRBJ2-7; D might be TRBD1 (5 bases). V lost 0 bases to trimming and J lost 3 bases, with 15 bases between them. CDR3 size: 16 residues. Germline CDR1 and CDR2: MGHRA and YSYEKL.

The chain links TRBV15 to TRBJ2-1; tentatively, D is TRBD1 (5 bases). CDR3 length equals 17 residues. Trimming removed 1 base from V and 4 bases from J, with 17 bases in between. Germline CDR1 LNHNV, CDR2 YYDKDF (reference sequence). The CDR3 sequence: CATSRGQGINPYNEQFF. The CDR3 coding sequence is TGTGCCACCAGCAGAGGGCAGGGAATAAACCCTTACAATGAGCAGTTCTTC.

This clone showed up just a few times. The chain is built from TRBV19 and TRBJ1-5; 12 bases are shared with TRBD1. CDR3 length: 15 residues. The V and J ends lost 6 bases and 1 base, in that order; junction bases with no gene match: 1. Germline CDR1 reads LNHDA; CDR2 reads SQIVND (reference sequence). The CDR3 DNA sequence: TGTGCCAGTAGGGGACAGGGGGCGAGCAATCAGCCCCAGCATTTT. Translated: CASRGQGASNQPQHF. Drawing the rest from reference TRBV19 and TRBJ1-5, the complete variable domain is DGGITQSPKYLFRKEGQNVTLSCEQNLNHDAMYWYRQDPGQGLRLIYYSQIVNDFQKGDIAEGYSVSREKKESFPLTVTSAQKNPTAFYLCASRGQGASNQPQHFGDGTRLSIL.

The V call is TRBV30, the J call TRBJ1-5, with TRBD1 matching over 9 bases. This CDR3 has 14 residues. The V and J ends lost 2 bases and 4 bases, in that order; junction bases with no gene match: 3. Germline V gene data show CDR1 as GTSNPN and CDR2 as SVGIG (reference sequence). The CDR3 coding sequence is TGTGCCTGGAGTATGGGACAGGGAAATCAGCCCCAGCATTTT. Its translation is CAWSMGQGNQPQHF.